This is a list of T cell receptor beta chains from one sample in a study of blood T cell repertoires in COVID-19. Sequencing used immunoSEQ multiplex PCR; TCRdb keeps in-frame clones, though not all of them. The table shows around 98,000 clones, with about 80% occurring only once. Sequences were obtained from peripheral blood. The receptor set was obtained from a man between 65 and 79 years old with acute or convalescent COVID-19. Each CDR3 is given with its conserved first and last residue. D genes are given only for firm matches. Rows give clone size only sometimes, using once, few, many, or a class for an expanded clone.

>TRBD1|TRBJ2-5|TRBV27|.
CASRRTGSPETQYF
TGTGCCAGCAGACGGACAGGTTCCCCGGAGACCCAGTACTTC
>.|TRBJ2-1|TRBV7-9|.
CASSIDRSTYNEQFF
TGTGCCAGCAGCATAGACAGGAGCACCTACAATGAGCAGTTCTTC
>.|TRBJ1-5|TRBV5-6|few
CASSRGPDIGNQPQHF
TGTGCCAGCAGTAGGGGCCCGGACATTGGCAATCAGCCCCAGCATTTT
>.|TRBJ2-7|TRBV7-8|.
CASSLMRYEQYF
TGTGCCAGCAGCTTAATGAGGTACGAGCAGTACTTC
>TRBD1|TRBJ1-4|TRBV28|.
CASSPWTGNEKLFF
TGTGCCAGCAGTCCGTGGACAGGGAACGAAAAACTGTTTTTT
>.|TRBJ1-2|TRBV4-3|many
CASSQDASGPAGYTF
TGCGCCAGCAGCCAAGACGCGTCAGGGCCCGCTGGCTACACCTTC
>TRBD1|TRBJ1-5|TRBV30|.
CAWSAARGRGLQPQHF
TGTGCCTGGAGTGCCGCTAGGGGCAGGGGGCTTCAGCCCCAGCATTTT
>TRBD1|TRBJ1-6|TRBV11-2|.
CASSLDKSGTGMARTRPLHF
TGTGCCAGCAGCTTAGATAAGTCAGGGACAGGAATGGCTCGGACAAGGCCCCTCCACTTT
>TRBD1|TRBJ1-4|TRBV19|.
CASSVGQAMELFF
TGTGCCAGTAGTGTGGGACAGGCCATGGAACTGTTTTTT
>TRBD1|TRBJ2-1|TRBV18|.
CASSHGTGGSYNEQFF
TGTGCCAGCTCACATGGGACAGGGGGCTCCTACAATGAGCAGTTCTTC
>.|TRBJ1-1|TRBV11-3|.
CASSPGAGTEAFF
TGTGCCAGCAGCCCCGGTGCGGGCACTGAAGCTTTCTTT
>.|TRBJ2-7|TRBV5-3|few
CARSHGLSPGDEQYF
TGTGCCAGAAGCCATGGACTATCCCCCGGGGACGAGCAGTACTTC
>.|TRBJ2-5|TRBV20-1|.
CSASSMSGETQYF
TGCAGTGCTAGTAGTATGTCAGGGGAGACCCAGTACTTC
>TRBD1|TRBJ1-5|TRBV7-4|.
CASSLDQGARNQPQHF
TGTGCCAGCAGCTTAGATCAGGGGGCGCGGAATCAGCCCCAGCATTTT
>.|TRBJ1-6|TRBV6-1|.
CASSEWFSGNNSPLHF
TGTGCCAGCAGTGAATGGTTTTCGGGTAATAATTCACCCCTCCACTTT
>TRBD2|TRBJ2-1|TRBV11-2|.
CASSSGQLAGGVNEQFF
TGTGCCAGCAGCTCGGGGCAACTAGCGGGAGGGGTAAATGAGCAGTTCTTC
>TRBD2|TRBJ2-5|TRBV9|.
CASSRRGGRALQETQYF
TGTGCCAGCAGCAGAAGGGGTGGGAGGGCCCTTCAAGAGACCCAGTACTTC
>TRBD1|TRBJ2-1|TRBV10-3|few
CAISVTGGVVNEQFF
TGTGCCATCAGTGTGACAGGGGGAGTAGTTAATGAGCAGTTCTTC
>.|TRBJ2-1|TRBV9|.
CASSVFSGFSYNEQFF
TGTGCCAGCAGCGTGTTTAGCGGTTTCTCCTACAATGAGCAGTTCTTC
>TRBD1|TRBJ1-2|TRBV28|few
CASSLGTDRENYGYTF
TGTGCCAGCAGTTTAGGGACAGACCGAGAAAACTATGGCTACACCTTC
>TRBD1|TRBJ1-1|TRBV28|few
CASSSGQDTEAFF
TGTGCCAGCAGTTCAGGACAGGACACTGAAGCTTTCTTT
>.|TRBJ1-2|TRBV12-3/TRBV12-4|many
CASSLTFPNYTF
TGTGCCAGCAGTTTAACTTTTCCTAACTACACCTTC
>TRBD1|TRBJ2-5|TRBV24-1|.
CATSDPRGPGETQYF
TGTGCCACCAGTGACCCTAGGGGGCCGGGGGAGACCCAGTACTTC
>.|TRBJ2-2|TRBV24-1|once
CATSDNDRQTGELFF
TGTGCCACCAGTGATAATGACAGGCAAACCGGGGAGCTGTTTTTT
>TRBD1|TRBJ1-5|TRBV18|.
CASSLDREPQHF
TGTGCCAGCTCCCTCGACAGGGAGCCCCAGCATTTT
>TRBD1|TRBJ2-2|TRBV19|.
CASSRRDRKFTGELFF
TGTGCCAGTAGTCGCCGGGACAGGAAGTTCACCGGGGAGCTGTTTTTT
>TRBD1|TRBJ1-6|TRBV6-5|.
CASSYSGQYNSPLHF
TGTGCCAGCAGTTACTCGGGACAGTATAATTCACCCCTCCACTTT